This T cell receptor beta chain was identified during a study of PD-1 blockade in classical Hodgkin lymphoma. Study outcomes and limitations: Complete responders showed a baseline diversity that resembled the diversity of newly diagnosed patients. Underlying causes for the observed repertoire differences were not defined, possibly disease activity or prior therapy.

The sample's time point: cycle 4 day 1 (C4D1), after less than seven weeks of nivolumab. With no exception, relapse followed autologous stem cell transplantation in all patients, and brentuximab vedotin exposure varied. Complete response, partial response or progressive disease constituted the best responses recorded. A word on this clone: What it recognizes is unknown.

The V gene lost 1 base and the J gene lost 10 bases, with 11 bases spanning the gap. This CDR3 has 14 amino acids. Germline loops: CDR1 SGHAT, CDR2 FQNNGV. Sequencing used immunoSEQ multiplex PCR; TCRdb keeps in-frame clones, though not all of them. Of roughly 64,000 clones listed, about 90% are singletons. The J gene is TRBJ1-6, the V gene TRBV11-2; D unclear. The specimen was peripheral blood mononuclear cells (PBMCs), collected before the fourth cycle of nivolumab. This TCR was recovered from a human donor with classical Hodgkin lymphoma. The CDR3 DNA reads TGTGCCAGCAGCTTAGTAGGGTTTGGATCACCCCTCCACTTT. This gives the protein CASSLVGFGSPLHF.